Following are 32 T cell receptor beta chains from one sample sequenced in a study of cytomegalovirus exposure and HLA in healthy donors. This PCR relied on a set of 60 Vbeta primers and 13 Jbeta primers. Sequencing used immunoSEQ multiplex PCR; TCRdb keeps in-frame clones, though not all of them. Among about 190,000 clones listed, around 80% were seen once. What was sequenced was PBMCs. The receptors stem from a man aged 35-49 years in good health and CMV-seropositive.

About this clone itself: This CDR3 is also generated by other DNA sequences in the sample. The chain's CDR3 is CASSLTGDTDTQYF. For the CDR3, the DNA is TGCGCCAGCAGCCTGACAGGGGACACAGATACGCAGTATTTT. The chain is built from TRBV5-1 and TRBJ2-3, with TRBD1 identical over 8 bases. V lost 4 bases, J lost 2 bases, and 3 bases stayed unmatched. Germline V gene data show CDR1 as SGHRS and CDR2 as YFSETQ. This CDR3 is 14 amino acids long.

This clone was picked up one time. The rearrangement links TRBV5-1 to TRBJ1-2, with D possibly being TRBD1 (6 bases). CDR3 length: 12 residues. Germline CDR1 reads SGHRS; CDR2 reads YFSETQ. The ends were cut back, 7 bases at V and 3 bases at J, with 10 bases in the middle. CDR3: CASGAGDYGYTF. The CDR3 nucleotides read TGCGCCAGCGGGGCAGGGGACTATGGCTACACCTTC.

V gene TRBV5-8 combines with J gene TRBJ1-2, with 10 bases fitting TRBD1. V gave up 3 bases and J gave up 14 bases; unmatched junction bases: 7. Germline loops: CDR1 SGHTS, CDR2 YDEGEE. The CDR3 totals 12 residues. Written as DNA, the CDR3 is TGTGCCAGCAGCTACGACAGGGGGCAATGGACCTTC. Translated, it gives CASSYDRGQWTF. The variable domain in full, completed from reference TRBV5-8 and TRBJ1-2, reads EAGVTQSPTHLIKTRGQQATLRCSPISGHTSVYWYQQALGLGLQFLLWYDEGEERNRGNFPPRFSGRQFPNYSSELNVNALELEDSALYLCASSYDRGQWTFGSGTRLTVV.

This chain uses TRBV7-3 with TRBJ1-2; maybe TRBD1 (6 bases). Germline V gene sequence: CDR1 SGHTA, CDR2 FQGTGA. The CDR3 consists of 14 residues. V was cut by 5 bases and J by 4 bases, with 14 bases left in between. CDR3 residues: CASSPTQGSYGYTF. CDR3 in DNA: TGTGCCAGCAGCCCCACCCAGGGGAGCTATGGCTACACCTTC.

This clone was counted only a few times. The chain carries TRBV4-1 and TRBJ2-6; the match to TRBD2 covers 7 bases. This CDR3 is 17 amino acids long. V gave up 0 bases and J gave up 4 bases; unmatched junction bases: 6. Germline V gene lookup returns CDR1 MGHRA and CDR2 YSYEKL. CDR3: CASSQEGGRPGANVLTF. In nucleotides, the CDR3 is TGCGCCAGCAGCCAAGAGGGAGGGCGCCCCGGGGCCAACGTCCTGACTTTC.

This clone was detected only a few times. The chain recombines TRBV15 with TRBJ1-2; possibly TRBD1 for D (5 bases). Germline CDR1 reads LNHNV; CDR2 reads YYDKDF (reference sequence). V lost 8 bases, J lost 3 bases, and 19 bases lay in between. This CDR3 contains 15 residues. CDR3 in DNA: TGTGCCACCCTCGCCCGGGGGAGCGAGGACTATGGCTACACCTTC. The encoded protein is CATLARGSEDYGYTF.

Only a few counts were recorded for this clone. This sequence joins TRBV4-2 and TRBJ1-2, with a possible D match to TRBD1 (6 bases). V lost 1 base to trimming and J lost 2 bases, with 14 bases between them. Germline V gives CDR1 LGHNA, CDR2 YNFKEQ. The CDR3 covers 16 residues. Here the CDR3 reads CASSQVSTGWNYGYTF. CDR3 nucleotide sequence: TGTGCCAGCAGCCAAGTGAGTACAGGGTGGAACTATGGCTACACCTTC.

V is TRBV19 and J is TRBJ1-1; tentative D call: TRBD1 (6 bases). The V end lost 5 bases, the J end lost 3 bases, and 13 bases lay between the germline ends. The CDR3 is 14 amino acids. The germline V gene encodes CDR1 LNHDA and CDR2 SQIVND (reference sequence). CDR3 in DNA: TGTGCCAGTAGTTCCGCGGGGGCTTACACTGAAGCTTTCTTT. This sequence encodes CASSSAGAYTEAFF.

This clone was counted between two and nine times. The chain recombines TRBV30 with TRBJ2-7; 8 bases are a match to TRBD1. The CDR3 spans 13 residues. From germline, CDR1 is GTSNPN and CDR2 SVGIG (reference sequence). V lost 0 bases and J lost 7; bases outside the gene matches: 5. The CDR3 protein is CAWSVPGQGEQYF. The CDR3 region has the DNA TGTGCCTGGAGTGTCCCCGGACAGGGAGAGCAGTACTTC.

The chain links TRBV19 to TRBJ1-3; 7 nucleotides match TRBD1. The ends lost 8 bases at V and 4 bases at J; junction bases unmatched: 11. Germline V gives CDR1 LNHDA, CDR2 SQIVND (reference sequence). This CDR3 spans 15 amino acids. CDR3 sequence: CASSLDRAGGNTIYF. For the CDR3, the DNA is TGTGCCAGTTCGCTCGACAGGGCAGGAGGAAACACCATATATTTT.

The V and J genes are TRBV7-9 and TRBJ2-5; possibly TRBD1 for D (5 bases). The J call may not be correct, given that the DNA end is closer to TRBJ2-7. The CDR3 runs 16 residues. The germline CDR1 and CDR2 sequences are SEHNR and FQNEAQ (reference sequence). CDR3 in DNA: TGTGCCAGCAGCTTAGCCGTCGACAGATTCTCCTACGAGCAGTACTTC. This encodes CASSLAVDRFSYEQYF.

V gene TRBV7-9 combines with J gene TRBJ1-6; D is undetermined. Per germline, CDR1 SEHNR and CDR2 FQNEAQ (reference sequence). V dropped 6 bases and J dropped 6 bases, with 12 bases sitting between them. This CDR3 region has 14 residues. The CDR3 reads CASRGEGINSPLHF. In DNA form, the CDR3 reads TGTGCCAGCAGGGGAGAGGGCATTAATTCACCCCTCCACTTT.

The chain employs TRBV10-2 and TRBJ2-3; TRBD2 matches 7 bases. CDR3 length: 17 amino acids. The V and J ends lost 4 bases and 3 bases, in that order; junction bases with no gene match: 13. The germline CDR1 and CDR2 sequences are WSHSY and SAAADI. The CDR3: CASSVASGRDFTDTQYF. The CDR3 DNA sequence: TGCGCCAGCAGTGTAGCGTCGGGGAGGGACTTTACAGATACGCAGTATTTT.

With respect to this clone: The same CDR3 can be traced to other DNA sequences in this sample. The chain couples TRBV9 to TRBJ2-5; 12 bases are a match to TRBD2. Germline loops: CDR1 SGDLS, CDR2 YYNGEE. After removal of 0 bases from V and 1 base from J, the junction contained 1 base not matched to a gene. CDR3 size: 16 residues. The CDR3 here is CASSVATSGGQETQYF. The CDR3 DNA is TGTGCCAGCAGCGTAGCGACTAGCGGGGGCCAAGAGACCCAGTACTTC.

The chain combines TRBV6-5 with TRBJ1-5, with TRBD1 identical over 9 bases. This CDR3 is 15 amino acids long. The J segment lost 6 bases and the V segment lost 6 bases, leaving 9 bases of the junction unmatched. Germline V gene sequence: CDR1 MNHEY, CDR2 SVGAGI. This CDR3 reads CASRTTQGASQPQHF. CDR3 DNA sequence: TGTGCCAGCAGGACAACACAGGGGGCAAGTCAGCCCCAGCATTTT.

This rearrangement joins TRBV7-2 to TRBJ2-7, with D tentatively TRBD1 (5 bases). The length of the CDR3 is 13 residues. Looked up from germline, CDR1 is SGHTA and CDR2 is FQGNSA. Trimming cost V 0 bases and J 4 bases, with 7 bases left between them. The DNA of the CDR3 is TGTGCCAGCAGCTTAGCTACAGGTTACGAGCAGTACTTC. This sequence encodes CASSLATGYEQYF.

This chain links TRBV5-6 with TRBJ2-2; 11 bases match TRBD2. Germline CDR1 and CDR2: SGHDT and YYEEEE. The CDR3 length is 14 residues. Unmatched junction bases numbered 3, after V lost 6 bases and J lost 5 bases. The CDR3 DNA reads TGTGCCAGCACCCGACTAGCGGGAACCGGGGAGCTGTTTTTT. Encoded protein: CASTRLAGTGELFF.

The chain uses TRBV11-2 and TRBJ2-2; TRBD2 agrees at 7 bases. V shed 2 bases and J 7 bases; nucleotides not matched to a gene: 4. CDR1 and CDR2 (germline): SGHAT, FQNNGV. The CDR3 consists of 14 residues. The CDR3 reads CASSLSGAYGELFF. The DNA of the CDR3 is TGTGCCAGCAGCTTAAGCGGGGCGTACGGGGAGCTGTTTTTT.

The V gene is TRBV28, the J gene TRBJ1-1; TRBD1 is a possible D gene (6 bases). Trimming removed 3 bases from V and 6 bases from J, with 11 bases in between. Germline values: CDR1 MDHEN, CDR2 SYDVKM. CDR3 size: 13 residues. The DNA of the CDR3 is TGTGCCAGCAGTTTTAGGGGGGGATCTGAAGCTTTCTTT. This codes for CASSFRGGSEAFF.

The genes are TRBV14 and TRBJ1-4, with D possibly being TRBD1 (5 bases). This CDR3 comprises 15 residues. Germline loops: CDR1 SGHDN, CDR2 FVKESK. V lost 3 bases to trimming and J lost 5 bases, with 13 bases between them. CDR3 amino acids: CASSHDRAQNEKLFF. CDR3 nucleotides: TGTGCCAGCAGCCACGACAGAGCCCAAAATGAAAAACTGTTTTTT.

This chain links TRBV15 with TRBJ2-1, with 9 positions matching TRBD2. Germline V gene sequence: CDR1 LNHNV, CDR2 YYDKDF (reference sequence). V dropped 1 base and J dropped 7; count of bases not matched to a gene: 8. The CDR3 has 16 residues. Here the CDR3 DNA reads TGTGCCACCAGCAGAGGGGATGGCGGGAGGGGTAATGAGCAGTTCTTC. Its protein is CATSRGDGGRGNEQFF.

The chain combines TRBV11-2 with TRBJ2-1; the match to TRBD2 covers 10 bases. The CDR3 is made up of 16 amino acids. V dropped 0 bases and J dropped 10; count of bases not matched to a gene: 9. Germline V gives CDR1 SGHAT, CDR2 FQNNGV. The DNA for the CDR3 is TGTGCCAGCAGCTTAGAGGGGAGCGGGGGGGCTGGGGAGCAGTTCTTC. Amino acids: CASSLEGSGGAGEQFF.

The CDR3 spells CASSESHGTNEKLFF. For the CDR3, the DNA is TGCGCCAGCAGTGAGAGTCACGGTACTAATGAAAAACTGTTTTTT. V and J are TRBV10-2 and TRBJ1-4; D is undetermined. The ends were cut back, 2 bases at V and 2 bases at J, with 9 bases in the middle. CDR1 is WSHSY and CDR2 is SAAADI in the germline V gene. The CDR3 is made up of 15 amino acids.

The genes are TRBV2 and TRBJ2-1, with 8 bases aligning to TRBD1. V shed 5 bases, J shed 8 bases, and the junction held 5 bases outside the gene matches. The CDR3 has 13 residues. Per germline, CDR1 SNHLY and CDR2 FYNNEI. The CDR3 bases are TGTGCCAGCAGTCTGACAGGGGAGGATGAGCAGTTCTTC. This encodes CASSLTGEDEQFF.

This clone was seen only once. The V gene is TRBV7-9, the J gene TRBJ1-2; D is unresolved. The germline V gene has CDR1 SEHNR and CDR2 FQNEAQ (reference sequence). The CDR3 totals 14 residues. Trimming took 3 bases from V and 3 from J, leaving 11 bases between them. The CDR3 is CASSFGEGDYGYTF. Here the CDR3 DNA reads TGTGCCAGCAGCTTCGGGGAAGGCGACTATGGCTACACCTTC. Full variable domain (missing parts from reference TRBV7-9 and TRBJ1-2): DTGVSQNPRHKITKRGQNVTFRCDPISEHNRLYWYRQTLGQGPEFLTYFQNEAQLEKSRLLSDRFSAERPKGSFSTLEIQRTEQGDSAMYLCASSFGEGDYGYTFGSGTRLTVV.

The genes are TRBV15 and TRBJ1-1; possible D gene TRBD1, 6 bases. The CDR3 has 13 amino acids. Germline CDR1 is LNHNV and CDR2 is YYDKDF (reference sequence). The V gene lost 5 bases and the J gene lost 7 bases, with 14 bases spanning the gap. The CDR3 nucleotides are TGTGCCACCAGCCCTTATGGACAGTTTGAAGCTTTCTTT. Protein: CATSPYGQFEAFF.

Here the CDR3 DNA reads TGTGCCATCAGTGAGTCGATTACGGGGGGCCGGAATCAGCCCCAGCATTTT. Its protein product is CAISESITGGRNQPQHF. The rearrangement links TRBV10-3 to TRBJ1-5, with D tentatively TRBD1 (6 bases). In germline, CDR1 is ENHRY, CDR2 SYGVKD. CDR3 length equals 17 residues. The germline V and J ends were trimmed by 0 bases and 4 bases, with 16 bases remaining between them.

This sequence joins TRBV29-1 and TRBJ1-2, with no clear D. V lost 0 bases and J lost 4, with 6 bases in between. The CDR3 totals 12 residues. The germline CDR1 and CDR2 sequences are SQVTM and ANQGSEA. CDR3 sequence reads: CSVEEAGYGYTF. The CDR3 bases are TGCAGCGTTGAAGAGGCGGGCTATGGCTACACCTTC.

The chain combines TRBV19 with TRBJ1-2, with TRBD1 matching 7 bases. Germline V gene data show CDR1 as LNHDA and CDR2 as SQIVND (reference sequence). The CDR3 spans 13 residues. V lost 6 bases to trimming and J lost 6 bases; unmatched junction nucleotides: 7. The CDR3 region has the DNA TGTGCCAGTAGCCTCGACAGGGTGGATGGCTACACCTTC. Its protein is CASSLDRVDGYTF.

The chain uses TRBV7-3 and TRBJ2-1; 12 nucleotides line up with TRBD2. The V segment lost 4 bases and the J segment 3 bases; nucleotides outside the gene matches: 4. This CDR3 has 16 amino acids. Germline lookup yields CDR1 SGHTA and CDR2 FQGTGA. CDR3 protein: CASSSWTSGDYNEQFF. The CDR3 DNA follows: TGTGCCAGCAGCTCGTGGACTAGCGGGGACTACAATGAGCAGTTCTTC. The entire variable domain, with the rest obtained from reference TRBV7-3 and TRBJ2-1, is as follows: GAGVSQTPSNKVTEKGKYVELRCDPISGHTALYWYRQSLGQGPEFLIYFQGTGAADDSGLPNDRFFAVRPEGSVSTLKIQRTERGDSAVYLCASSSWTSGDYNEQFFGPGTRLTVL.

The V gene is TRBV11-2, the J gene TRBJ2-7; 7 nucleotides align to TRBD2. Unmatched junction bases numbered 9, after V lost 4 bases and J lost 3 bases. This CDR3 is 15 amino acids long. Germline CDR1 and CDR2: SGHAT and FQNNGV. In nucleotides, the CDR3 is TGTGCCAGCAGCTCCGGGACTATGGCGGTCTACGAGCAGTACTTC. As protein: CASSSGTMAVYEQYF.

In this sample, this clone turned up a few times. V usage is TRBV6-5 and J usage is TRBJ2-3, with a tentative D call TRBD2 (5 bases). The V gene's germline CDR1 is MNHEY and CDR2 SVGAGI. Deletions cut 4 bases from V and 3 bases from J, with 8 bases between. This CDR3 has 13 residues. CDR3 loop: CASSSRETDTQYF. In DNA, the CDR3 is TGTGCCAGCAGTTCAAGGGAGACAGATACGCAGTATTTT.